This T cell receptor beta chain was identified in a study of T cells in Graves' hyperthyroidism and ophthalmopathy. Study-wide points: A 13 V-J model separated ophthalmopathy from stable hyperthyroidism.

Using RNA transcripts as the source, TCR beta CDR3 regions were amplified. The TCR CDR3 first-round RT-PCR relied on the HTBI primer set. In TCRdb, the multiplex PCR reads were re-called with MiXCR into one record per CDR3 protein. The table has some 650,000 distinct CDR3 sequences, approximately 15% seen once. This clonotype was detected ten times or more. The antigen is unknown. This CDR3 contains 12 residues. Germline-derived CDR1 and CDR2 are MNHNS and SASEGT. Trimming took 6 bases from V and 10 from J, leaving 15 bases between them. Sequenced: blood. V is TRBV6-1 and J is TRBJ1-1; D remains unclear. The receptor comes from a woman aged 40 to 50 with Graves' ophthalmopathy. CDR3 residues: CASSSPSRGAFF. The CDR3 nucleotides are TGTGCCAGCAGCAGCCCCAGTCGGGGAGCTTTCTTT.